A single sample is the source of the 27 T cell receptor beta chains below, sequenced in a study of blood T cell repertoires in COVID-19 (TCRdb year 2020). The library was produced with the immunoSEQ multiplex PCR assay. Entries here come from immuneACCESS through TCRdb and include only in-frame sequences with V and J called. Some clones fail to appear in such tables; in the studies checked, an unresolved V gene covers under half of the shortfall, and the cause of the remainder is unknown. The sample yields about 220,000 clones; roughly 85% were counted once. The ten largest clones represent 2.5% to 3.5% of the sample. Sequenced material: peripheral blood. These TCRs come from a man aged 50 to 60 who had recovered from COVID-19.

The rearrangement links TRBV7-2 to TRBJ2-1; 10 bases are a match to TRBD2. With V trimmed by 5 bases and J by 3 bases, 4 bases remained unmatched. Per the germline V gene, CDR1 is SGHTA and CDR2 is FQGNSA. The CDR3 has 15 residues. In DNA, the CDR3 is TGTGCCAGCAGCCCCGGACTAGCGGACTACAATGAGCAGTTCTTC. This gives the protein CASSPGLADYNEQFF.

This chain uses TRBV28 with TRBJ2-7, with TRBD2 matching 9 bases. The germline V gene encodes CDR1 MDHEN and CDR2 SYDVKM. V shed 6 bases and J 0 bases; nucleotides not matched to a gene: 6. The CDR3 extends over 15 amino acids. CDR3 region: CASSISGRSSYEQYF. CDR3 DNA: TGTGCCAGCAGCATCAGCGGGAGGAGCTCCTACGAGCAGTACTTC.

The V and J genes are TRBV27 and TRBJ2-3, with 8 bases aligning to TRBD2. There are 17 residues in the CDR3. Germline CDR1 MNHEY, CDR2 SMNVEV (reference sequence). Unmatched junction bases numbered 21, after V lost 9 bases and J lost 7 bases. Here the CDR3 reads CASRARTSSTVTNTQYF. The CDR3, as DNA: TGTGCCAGTAGAGCTCGGACTAGCTCAACTGTCACGAATACGCAGTATTTT.

This sequence joins TRBV30 and TRBJ2-2; 8 bases agree with TRBD2. J lost 5 bases, V lost 3 bases, and 8 bases had no gene match. The germline gives CDR1 GTSNPN, CDR2 SVGIG (reference sequence). This CDR3 is 15 amino acids long. The CDR3 DNA reads TGTGCCTGGAGACAAGCGGGAGTTAATACCGGGGAGCTGTTTTTT. Protein sequence: CAWRQAGVNTGELFF.

This clone has a single count. The chain has TRBV18 and TRBJ2-5, with 8 bases fitting TRBD1. J lost 2 bases, V lost 6 bases, and 8 bases had no gene match. The CDR3 contains 15 residues. Looked up from germline, CDR1 is KGHSH and CDR2 is LQKENI. The DNA for the CDR3 is TGTGCCAGCTCCCTCGGACAGGGAGGACAAGAGACCCAGTACTTC. This gives the protein CASSLGQGGQETQYF.

The chain is built from TRBV3-1 (or the pseudogene TRBV3-2) and TRBJ1-1; weak D call: TRBD1 (5 bases). The CDR3 length is 13 residues. V was pared by 3 bases and J by 5 bases, with 10 bases between. The germline V gene encodes CDR1 LGHDT and CDR2 YNNKEL (reference sequence). CDR3 nucleotides: TGTGCCAGCAGCCAGGGAGGGGCTACTGAAGCTTTCTTT. Amino acids: CASSQGGATEAFF.

The CDR3 bases are TGCAGTGCTAGTATGCGTTCCTACAATGAGCAGTTCTTC. It yields the protein CSASMRSYNEQFF. The chain carries TRBV20-1 and TRBJ2-1; no definite D call. V lost 3 bases and J lost 1, with 7 bases in between. The germline V gene has CDR1 DFQATT and CDR2 SNEGSKA (reference sequence). The CDR3 contains 13 residues.

V usage is TRBV28 and J usage is TRBJ2-1, with 7 bases matching TRBD1. V gave up 5 bases and J gave up 3 bases; unmatched junction bases: 4. There are 14 residues in the CDR3. In germline, CDR1 is MDHEN, CDR2 SYDVKM. Here the CDR3 DNA reads TGTGCCAGCAGTCGGGACAGTCGCTACAATGAGCAGTTCTTC. This codes for CASSRDSRYNEQFF.

The chain uses TRBV6-1 and TRBJ2-7; D may be TRBD1 (6 bases). CDR3 length equals 15 residues. Trimming left V 1 base short and J 0 bases short, with 10 bases between. Germline V gives CDR1 MNHNS, CDR2 SASEGT. The CDR3 sequence: CASSEVQGSSYEQYF. The CDR3, as DNA: TGTGCCAGCAGTGAAGTACAGGGAAGCTCCTACGAGCAGTACTTC.

The J gene is TRBJ1-2, the V gene TRBV13; tentative D call: TRBD1 (6 bases). Germline values: CDR1 PRHDT, CDR2 FYEKMQ (reference sequence). The CDR3 is 16 residues long. Trimming removed 5 bases from V and 3 bases from J, with 19 bases in between. DNA of the CDR3: TGTGCCAGCAGCCCAGAAGGGTTAGGGGGTGACTATGGCTACACCTTC. This gives the protein CASSPEGLGGDYGYTF.

This clone has only one observation. The chain joins TRBV19 to TRBJ2-5, with 11 bases identical to TRBD2. The CDR3 covers 12 residues. The germline CDR1 and CDR2 sequences are LNHDA and SQIVND (reference sequence). The CDR3 DNA follows: TGTGCTAGCGGGAGGGCCGGGGAGACCCAGTACTTC. It translates to CASGRAGETQYF.

The genes are TRBV18 and TRBJ2-5; tentatively, D is TRBD2 (6 bases). The ends were cut back, 3 bases at V and 3 bases at J, with 11 bases in the middle. There are 14 residues in the CDR3. Looked up from germline, CDR1 is KGHSH and CDR2 is LQKENI. DNA of the CDR3: TGTGCCAGCTCACCGGGGGGACCTAAAGAGACCCAGTACTTC. It is translated as CASSPGGPKETQYF.

In its sample, this clone was seen once. This chain links TRBV27 with TRBJ2-7, with 8 bases fitting TRBD1. The CDR3 covers 14 residues. V shed 5 bases and J 3 bases; nucleotides not matched to a gene: 6. Germline CDR1 reads MNHEY; CDR2 reads SMNVEV (reference sequence). In nucleotides, the CDR3 is TGTGCCAGCAGTGTCGGACAGGGACTCTACGAGCAGTACTTC. Translation: CASSVGQGLYEQYF.

In this sample, this clone turned up a few times. The rearrangement uses TRBV5-1 and TRBJ2-7; 8 nucleotides align to TRBD1. Trimming at V came to 0 bases and at J to 0 bases, leaving 2 bases not matched to a gene. Germline CDR1 and CDR2: SGHRS and YFSETQ. The CDR3 is 15 amino acids. The DNA of the CDR3 is TGCGCCAGCAGCTTGGGACAGGGGTACTCCTACGAGCAGTACTTC. Translating gives CASSLGQGYSYEQYF.

The V gene is TRBV5-1, the J gene TRBJ1-1; 7 bases match TRBD1. J lost 4 bases, V lost 0 bases, and 9 bases had no gene match. Germline assignment: CDR1 SGHRS and CDR2 YFSETQ. The CDR3 has 16 residues. In nucleotides, the CDR3 is TGCGCCAGCAGCTTGGAAGGGGCAGGGGGAGGCACTGAAGCTTTCTTT. Translating it yields CASSLEGAGGGTEAFF.

The chain uses TRBV24-1 and TRBJ2-1; tentative D call: TRBD1 (6 bases). CDR3 length: 15 amino acids. Germline V gene sequence: CDR1 KGHDR, CDR2 SFDVKD. V lost 4 bases and J 2 bases, leaving 11 bases between the germline ends. CDR3 in amino acids: CATSDPTGPYNEQFF. CDR3 nucleotides: TGTGCCACCAGTGACCCAACAGGGCCCTACAATGAGCAGTTCTTC.

This clone was counted once. The rearrangement uses TRBV28 and TRBJ2-3; 9 nucleotides align to TRBD2. The CDR3 consists of 16 residues. Germline CDR1 and CDR2: MDHEN and SYDVKM. The J segment lost 4 bases and the V segment lost 3 bases, leaving 8 bases of the junction unmatched. This CDR3 reads CASSFPSGKVADTQYF. CDR3 coding DNA: TGTGCCAGCAGTTTCCCTAGCGGGAAAGTCGCAGATACGCAGTATTTT.

The chain carries TRBV6-1 and TRBJ1-1; TRBD1 matches 7 bases. The J segment lost 2 bases and the V segment lost 3 bases, leaving 6 bases of the junction unmatched. CDR1 is MNHNS, CDR2 SASEGT, per germline. The CDR3 length is 15 residues. The CDR3 DNA sequence: TGTGCCAGCAGTGACAAGGGGGCGGCTAACACTGAAGCTTTCTTT. This translates into CASSDKGAANTEAFF.

CDR3 bases: TGTGCCAGCTCGGAGGGGTTGGCGGGCACTGAAGCTTTCTTT. Residues: CASSEGLAGTEAFF. The rearrangement joins TRBV18 to TRBJ1-1; D is possibly TRBD1 (5 bases). The CDR3 runs 14 residues. The V gene's germline CDR1 is KGHSH and CDR2 LQKENI. V was trimmed by 6 bases and J by 4 bases, leaving 15 bases between them.

The chain is built from TRBV2 and TRBJ2-1; TRBD2 matches 7 bases. The ends lost 7 bases at V and 7 bases at J; junction bases unmatched: 10. The CDR3 has 14 residues. Germline V gene data show CDR1 as SNHLY and CDR2 as FYNNEI. CDR3 in amino acids: CASIGGSGWNEQFF. The CDR3 DNA reads TGTGCCAGCATTGGCGGGAGTGGTTGGAATGAGCAGTTCTTC.

The CDR3 DNA reads as TGTGCCAGTAGCCAATCCCAGGTCTATGGCTACACCTTC. Protein product: CASSQSQVYGYTF. The genes are TRBV19 and TRBJ1-2; D gene unclear. This CDR3 is 13 amino acids long. Germline V CDR1 and CDR2: LNHDA, SQIVND (reference sequence). The V end was cut by 6 bases, the J end by 4 bases, with 12 bases between.

The chain combines TRBV2 with TRBJ2-7; TRBD1 agrees at 7 bases. This CDR3 is 13 amino acids long. Germline V gives CDR1 SNHLY, CDR2 FYNNEI. Trimming at V came to 6 bases and at J to 2 bases, leaving 4 bases not matched to a gene. CDR3 in amino acids: CASRGTATYEQYF. The CDR3 DNA reads TGTGCCAGCAGAGGGACAGCAACCTACGAGCAGTACTTC.

The J gene is TRBJ2-2, the V gene TRBV9; TRBD2 agrees at 13 bases. V dropped 0 bases and J dropped 2; count of bases not matched to a gene: 7. There are 19 residues in the CDR3. Germline CDR1 is SGDLS and CDR2 is YYNGEE. CDR3 in amino acids: CASSVEGTSGTLNTGELFF. For the CDR3, the DNA is TGTGCCAGCAGCGTAGAGGGGACTAGCGGGACACTTAACACCGGGGAGCTGTTTTTT.

The chain joins TRBV28 to TRBJ1-5; D gene unclear. The V end lost 6 bases, the J end lost 2 bases, and 14 bases lay between the germline ends. This CDR3 contains 15 residues. Germline CDR1 is MDHEN and CDR2 is SYDVKM. The CDR3 sequence is CASRSGSRGNQPQHF. The CDR3 nucleotides read TGTGCCAGCAGAAGCGGTAGTAGGGGCAATCAGCCCCAGCATTTT.

The V gene is TRBV10-2, the J gene TRBJ2-1; unclear D gene. CDR3 size: 12 residues. V was trimmed by 7 bases and J by 10 bases, leaving 14 bases between them. The germline V gene has CDR1 WSHSY and CDR2 SAAADI. CDR3: CASNNQENEQFF. The CDR3 DNA reads as TGCGCCAGCAACAATCAGGAAAACGAGCAGTTCTTC.

V usage is TRBV6-2 or TRBV6-3 and J usage is TRBJ2-7; D may be TRBD2 (6 bases). V lost 5 bases and J 0 bases, leaving 17 bases between the germline ends. The CDR3 extends over 16 amino acids. The germline V gene encodes CDR1 MNHEY and CDR2 SVGEGT. The CDR3 coding sequence is TGTGCCAGCAGTCCCGCACGGGACTCAGTCTCCTACGAGCAGTACTTC. Its translation: CASSPARDSVSYEQYF.

V gene TRBV11-2 combines with J gene TRBJ2-7, with 10 bases fitting TRBD1. The V segment lost 5 bases and the J segment 11 bases; nucleotides outside the gene matches: 12. The CDR3 runs to 14 residues. Germline V gives CDR1 SGHAT, CDR2 FQNNGV. CDR3 sequence: CASSPGTGEGVEYF. As DNA, the CDR3 is TGTGCCAGCAGCCCAGGGACAGGGGAGGGGGTGGAGTACTTC.